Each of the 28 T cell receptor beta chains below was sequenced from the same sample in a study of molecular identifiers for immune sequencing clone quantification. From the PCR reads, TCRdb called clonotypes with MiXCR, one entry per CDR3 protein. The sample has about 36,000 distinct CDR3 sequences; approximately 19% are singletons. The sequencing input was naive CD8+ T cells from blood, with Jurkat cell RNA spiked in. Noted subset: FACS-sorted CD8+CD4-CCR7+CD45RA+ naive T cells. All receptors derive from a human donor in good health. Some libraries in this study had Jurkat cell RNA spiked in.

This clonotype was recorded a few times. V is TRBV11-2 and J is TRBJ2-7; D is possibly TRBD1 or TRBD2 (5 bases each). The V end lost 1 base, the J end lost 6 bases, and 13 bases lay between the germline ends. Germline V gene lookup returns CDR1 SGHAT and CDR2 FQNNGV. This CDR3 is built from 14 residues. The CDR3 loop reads CASSLGGVSFEQYF. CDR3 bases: TGTGCCAGCAGCTTAGGAGGGGTTTCTTTCGAGCAGTACTTC.

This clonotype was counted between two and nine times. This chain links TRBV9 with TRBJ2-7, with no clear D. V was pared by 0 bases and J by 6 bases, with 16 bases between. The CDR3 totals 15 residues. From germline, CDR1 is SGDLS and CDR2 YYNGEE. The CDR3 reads CASSVGDDTAPEQYF. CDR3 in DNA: TGTGCCAGCAGCGTAGGAGACGATACAGCACCCGAGCAGTACTTC.

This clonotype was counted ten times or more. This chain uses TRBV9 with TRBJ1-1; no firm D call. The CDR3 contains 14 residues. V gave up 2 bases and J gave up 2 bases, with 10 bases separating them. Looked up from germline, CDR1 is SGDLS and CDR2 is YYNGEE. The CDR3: CASSVKDGNTEAFF. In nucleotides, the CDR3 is TGTGCCAGCAGCGTCAAGGACGGAAACACTGAAGCTTTCTTT.

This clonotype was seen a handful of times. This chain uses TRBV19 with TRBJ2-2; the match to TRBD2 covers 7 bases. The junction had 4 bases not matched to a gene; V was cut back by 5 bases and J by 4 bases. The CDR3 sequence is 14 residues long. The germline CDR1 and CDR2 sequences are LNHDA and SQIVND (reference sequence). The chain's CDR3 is CASSAGVGTGELFF. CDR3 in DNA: TGTGCCAGTAGTGCGGGAGTGGGCACCGGGGAGCTGTTTTTT.

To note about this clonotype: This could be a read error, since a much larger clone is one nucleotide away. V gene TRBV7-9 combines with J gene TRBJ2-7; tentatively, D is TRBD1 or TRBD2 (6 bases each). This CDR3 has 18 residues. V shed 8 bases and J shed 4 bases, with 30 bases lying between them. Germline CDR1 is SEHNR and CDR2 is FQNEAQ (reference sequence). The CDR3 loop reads CASGAPGGDTGRVYEQYF. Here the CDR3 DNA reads TGTGCCAGCGGCGCCCCTGGCGGGGACACCGGAAGAGTATACGAGCAGTACTTC.

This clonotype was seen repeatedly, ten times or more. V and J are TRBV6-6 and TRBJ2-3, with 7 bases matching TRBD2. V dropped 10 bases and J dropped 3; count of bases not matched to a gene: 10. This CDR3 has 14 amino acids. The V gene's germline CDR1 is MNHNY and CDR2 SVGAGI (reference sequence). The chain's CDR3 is CATAGVRSTDTQYF. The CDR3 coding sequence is TGTGCCACCGCGGGAGTCAGGTCAACAGATACGCAGTATTTT.

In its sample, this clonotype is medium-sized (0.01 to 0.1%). The CDR3 bases are TGCAGCGTCCTCGCCCCGGGGAAGAGCTCCTACGAGCAGTACTTC. It specifies CSVLAPGKSSYEQYF. This chain uses TRBV29-1 with TRBJ2-7; D is perhaps TRBD2 (5 bases). Trimming took 6 bases from V and 0 from J, leaving 18 bases between them. The CDR3 is 15 residues long. Germline V lookup: CDR1 SQVTM, CDR2 ANQGSEA.

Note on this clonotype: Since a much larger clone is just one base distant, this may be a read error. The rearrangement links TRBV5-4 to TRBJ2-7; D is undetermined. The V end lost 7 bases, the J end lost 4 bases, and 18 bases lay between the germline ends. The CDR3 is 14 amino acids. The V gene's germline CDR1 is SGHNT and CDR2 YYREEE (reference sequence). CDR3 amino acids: CASGPWGSAYEQYF. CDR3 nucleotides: TGTGCCAGCGGCCCATGGGGTTCGGCGTACGAGCAGTACTTC.

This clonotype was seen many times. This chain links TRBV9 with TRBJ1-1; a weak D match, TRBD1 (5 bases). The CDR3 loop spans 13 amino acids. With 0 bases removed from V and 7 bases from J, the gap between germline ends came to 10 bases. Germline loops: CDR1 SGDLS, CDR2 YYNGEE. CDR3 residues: CASSVERRGEAFF. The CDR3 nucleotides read TGTGCCAGCAGCGTAGAGAGGAGGGGTGAAGCTTTCTTT.

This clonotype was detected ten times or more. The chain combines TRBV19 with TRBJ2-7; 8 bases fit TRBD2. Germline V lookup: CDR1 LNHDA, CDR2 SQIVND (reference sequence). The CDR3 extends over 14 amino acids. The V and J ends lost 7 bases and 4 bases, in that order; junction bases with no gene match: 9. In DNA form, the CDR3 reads TGTGCCAGTACCCCCGCCGGGAGGGGTTACGAGCAGTACTTC. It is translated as CASTPAGRGYEQYF.

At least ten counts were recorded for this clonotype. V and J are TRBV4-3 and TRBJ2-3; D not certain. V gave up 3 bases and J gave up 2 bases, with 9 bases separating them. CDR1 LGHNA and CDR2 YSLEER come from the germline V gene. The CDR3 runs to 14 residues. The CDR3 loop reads CASSHLLYTDTQYF. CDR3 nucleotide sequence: TGCGCCAGCAGCCACCTACTGTACACAGATACGCAGTATTTT.

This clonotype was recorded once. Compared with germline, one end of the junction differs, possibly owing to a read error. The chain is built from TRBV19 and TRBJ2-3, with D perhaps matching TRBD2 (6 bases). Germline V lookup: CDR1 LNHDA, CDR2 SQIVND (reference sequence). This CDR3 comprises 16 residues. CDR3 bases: TGTGCCAGTAGTATCTCAAGCGGGCCATTGGCAGATACGCGGTATTTT. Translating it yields CASSISSGPLADTRYF. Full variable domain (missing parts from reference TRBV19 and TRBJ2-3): DGGITQSPKYLFRKEGQNVTLSCEQNLNHDAMYWYRQDPGQGLRLIYYSQIVNDFQKGDIAEGYSVSREKKESFPLTVTSAQKNPTAFYLCASSISSGPLADTRYFGPGTRLTVL.

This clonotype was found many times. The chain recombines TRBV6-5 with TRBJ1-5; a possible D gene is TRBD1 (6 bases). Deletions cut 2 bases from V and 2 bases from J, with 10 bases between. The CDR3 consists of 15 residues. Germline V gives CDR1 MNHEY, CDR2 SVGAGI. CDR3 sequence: CASSYVAGGNQPQHF. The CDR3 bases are TGTGCCAGCAGTTACGTGGCAGGGGGCAATCAGCCCCAGCATTTT.

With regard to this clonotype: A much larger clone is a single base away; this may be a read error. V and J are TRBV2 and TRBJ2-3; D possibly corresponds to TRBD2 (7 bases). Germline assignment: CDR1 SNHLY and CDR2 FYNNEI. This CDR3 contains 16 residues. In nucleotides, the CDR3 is TGTGCCAGCAGAAAAGGGGGGGCCTACGCTTCAGATACGCGGTATTTT. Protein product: CASRKGGAYASDTRYF.

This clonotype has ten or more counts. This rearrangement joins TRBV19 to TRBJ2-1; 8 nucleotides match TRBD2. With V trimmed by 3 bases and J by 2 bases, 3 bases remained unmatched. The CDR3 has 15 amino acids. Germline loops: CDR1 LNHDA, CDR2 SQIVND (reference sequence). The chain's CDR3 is CASSISGATYNEQFF. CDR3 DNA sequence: TGTGCCAGTAGTATTAGCGGGGCAACCTACAATGAGCAGTTCTTC. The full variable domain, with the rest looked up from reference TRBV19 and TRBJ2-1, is DGGITQSPKYLFRKEGQNVTLSCEQNLNHDAMYWYRQDPGQGLRLIYYSQIVNDFQKGDIAEGYSVSREKKESFPLTVTSAQKNPTAFYLCASSISGATYNEQFFGPGTRLTVL.

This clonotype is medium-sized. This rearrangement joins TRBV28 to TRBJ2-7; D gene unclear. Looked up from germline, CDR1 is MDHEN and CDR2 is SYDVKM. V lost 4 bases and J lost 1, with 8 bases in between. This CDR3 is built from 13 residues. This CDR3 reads CASSSGLSYEQYF. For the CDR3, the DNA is TGTGCCAGCAGTTCCGGTCTGTCCTACGAGCAGTACTTC.

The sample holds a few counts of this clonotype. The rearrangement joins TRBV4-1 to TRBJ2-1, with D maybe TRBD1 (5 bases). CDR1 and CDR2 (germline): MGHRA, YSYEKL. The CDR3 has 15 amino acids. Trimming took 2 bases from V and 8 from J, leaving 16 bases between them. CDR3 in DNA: TGCGCCAGCAGCCAACAGGGATCACCCAACGATGAGCAGTTCTTC. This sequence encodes CASSQQGSPNDEQFF.

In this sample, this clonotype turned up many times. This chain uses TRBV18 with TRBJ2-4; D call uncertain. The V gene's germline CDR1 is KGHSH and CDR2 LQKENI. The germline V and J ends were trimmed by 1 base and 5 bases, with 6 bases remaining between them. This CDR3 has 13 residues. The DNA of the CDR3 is TGTGCCAGCTCACCACAAACAGAAAACATTCAGTACTTC. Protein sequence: CASSPQTENIQYF.

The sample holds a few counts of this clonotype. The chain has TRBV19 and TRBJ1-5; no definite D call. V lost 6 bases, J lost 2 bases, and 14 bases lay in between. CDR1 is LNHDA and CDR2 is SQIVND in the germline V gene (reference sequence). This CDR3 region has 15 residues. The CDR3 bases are TGTGCCAGTAGAGCGATGAACCTTGGCAATCAGCCCCAGCATTTT. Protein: CASRAMNLGNQPQHF.

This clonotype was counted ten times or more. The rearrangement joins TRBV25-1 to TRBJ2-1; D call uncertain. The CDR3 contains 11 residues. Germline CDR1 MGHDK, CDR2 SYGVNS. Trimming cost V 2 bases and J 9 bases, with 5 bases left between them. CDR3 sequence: CASSERVEQFF. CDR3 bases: TGTGCCAGCAGTGAACGGGTTGAGCAGTTCTTC.

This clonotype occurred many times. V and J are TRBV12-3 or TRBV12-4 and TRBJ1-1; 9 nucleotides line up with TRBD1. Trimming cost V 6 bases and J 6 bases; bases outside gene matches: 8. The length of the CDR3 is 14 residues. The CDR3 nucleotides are TGTGCCAGCAGGCCGGACAGGGGTAGCGCTGAAGCTTTCTTT. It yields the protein CASRPDRGSAEAFF.

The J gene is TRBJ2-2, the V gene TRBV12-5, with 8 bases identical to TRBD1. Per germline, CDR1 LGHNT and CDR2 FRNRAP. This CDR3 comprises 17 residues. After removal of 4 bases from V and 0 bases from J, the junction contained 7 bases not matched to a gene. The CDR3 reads CASGSYRDRTNTGELFF. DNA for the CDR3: TGTGCTAGTGGTTCCTACCGGGACAGGACGAACACCGGGGAGCTGTTTTTT.

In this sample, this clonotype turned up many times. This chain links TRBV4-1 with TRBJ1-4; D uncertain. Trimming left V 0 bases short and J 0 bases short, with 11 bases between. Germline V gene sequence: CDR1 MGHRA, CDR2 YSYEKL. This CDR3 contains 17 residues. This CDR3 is CASSQDLLSATNEKLFF. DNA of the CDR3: TGCGCCAGCAGCCAAGATCTTTTAAGTGCAACTAATGAAAAACTGTTTTTT.

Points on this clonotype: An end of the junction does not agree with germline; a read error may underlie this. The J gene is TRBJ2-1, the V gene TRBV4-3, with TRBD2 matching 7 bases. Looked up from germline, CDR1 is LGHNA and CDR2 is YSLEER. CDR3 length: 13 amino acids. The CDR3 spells CASSQNGGNGQFF. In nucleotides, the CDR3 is TGCGCCAGCAGCCAAAACGGGGGGAATGGGCAGTTCTTC.

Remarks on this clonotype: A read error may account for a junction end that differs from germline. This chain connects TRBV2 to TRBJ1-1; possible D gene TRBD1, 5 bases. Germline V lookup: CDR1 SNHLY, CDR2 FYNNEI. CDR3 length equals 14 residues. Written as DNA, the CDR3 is TGTGCCAGCAGTGAGCGGGGCGCGGACACTGGAGCTTTCTTT. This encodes CASSERGADTGAFF.

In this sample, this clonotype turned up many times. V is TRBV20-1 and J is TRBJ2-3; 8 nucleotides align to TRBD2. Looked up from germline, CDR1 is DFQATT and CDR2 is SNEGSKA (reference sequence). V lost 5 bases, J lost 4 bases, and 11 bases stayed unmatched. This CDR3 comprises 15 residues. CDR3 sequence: CSAPGTSSPADTQYF. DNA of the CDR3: TGCAGTGCTCCCGGGACTAGTAGTCCCGCAGATACGCAGTATTTT.

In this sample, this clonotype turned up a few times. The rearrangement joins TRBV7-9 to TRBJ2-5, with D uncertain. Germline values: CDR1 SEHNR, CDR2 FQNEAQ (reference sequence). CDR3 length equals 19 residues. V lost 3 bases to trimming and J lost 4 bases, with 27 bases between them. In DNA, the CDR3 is TGTGCCAGCAGCTTCTTTCTTATAACGGCAGTGGGGTATATAGAGACCCAGTACTTC. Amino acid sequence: CASSFFLITAVGYIETQYF.

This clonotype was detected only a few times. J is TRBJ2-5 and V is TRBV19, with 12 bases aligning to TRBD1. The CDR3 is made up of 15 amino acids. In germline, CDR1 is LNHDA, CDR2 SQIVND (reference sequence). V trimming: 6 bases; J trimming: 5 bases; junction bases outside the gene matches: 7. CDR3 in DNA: TGTGCCAGTAGCACAGGGACAGGGGGCTCGGAGACCCAGTACTTC. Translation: CASSTGTGGSETQYF.